What follows are 8 T cell receptor beta chains derived from one specimen sequenced in a study of T cells after posttransplantation cyclophosphamide. Busulfan-fludarabine conditioning, marrow transplant, and cyclophosphamide on days +3 and +4 were administered. Profiled with immunoSEQ multiplex PCR; TCRdb holds only in-frame clones, not every one. This listing includes around 23 clones. The material was skin tissue, obtained after allogeneic stem cell transplant with posttransplant cyclophosphamide. All receptors come from a female patient aged 50-59 years who received an allogeneic stem cell transplant from a related donor, was CMV-positive, and had no GVHD. The graft donor may account for some of the T cells.

DNA for the CDR3: TGTGCCAGCAGTGGCAATAGCGTAGGTGAGACCCAGTACTTC. Translated: CASSGNSVGETQYF. V gene TRBV6-1 combines with J gene TRBJ2-5, with TRBD2 as a possible D gene (5 bases). V shed 4 bases and J shed 5 bases, with 14 bases lying between them. This CDR3 contains 14 residues. CDR1 is MNHNS and CDR2 is SASEGT in the germline V gene.

Note on this clone: One end of the junction varies from germline; a read error may be responsible. The genes are TRBV29-1 and TRBJ2-2; 10 nucleotides match TRBD1. CDR3 length equals 14 residues. CDR1 SQVTM and CDR2 ANQGSEA come from the germline V gene. The CDR3 DNA reads as TGCAGCGTTAAGGACAGGGGGAACACGGGGGAGCTGTTTTTT. This codes for CSVKDRGNTGELFF.

This chain links TRBV4-1 with TRBJ2-1; 7 bases are shared with TRBD1. Germline CDR1 and CDR2: MGHRA and YSYEKL. The ends lost 2 bases at V and 2 bases at J; junction bases unmatched: 15. The CDR3 runs to 19 residues. DNA for the CDR3: TGCGCCAGCAGCCAAAGGGGGCGGACTTCGGTGGGGGCCTACAATGAGCAGTTCTTC. Protein product: CASSQRGRTSVGAYNEQFF.

The V gene is TRBV8-2, the J gene TRBJ2-6; TRBD1 was called by the table and not checked on the DNA. TRBV8-2 is assigned pseudogene status. CDR3 length: 17 residues. The CDR3, as DNA: TGTGGCACGCCAAACAAGATAACACAAAGTCGGGCCAACGTCCTGACTTTC. It specifies CGTPNKITQSRANVLTF.

CDR3 in amino acids: CSVEPDRGRQETQYF. The CDR3 DNA reads as TGCAGCGTTGAACCAGACAGGGGGAGGCAAGAGACCCAGTACTTC. The chain is built from TRBV29-1 and TRBJ2-5, with 9 bases identical to TRBD1. Germline V lookup: CDR1 SQVTM, CDR2 ANQGSEA. The CDR3 is made up of 15 amino acids. With 2 bases clipped from V and 2 bases from J, the junction kept 6 bases outside the gene matches. Supplemented by reference TRBV29-1 and TRBJ2-5, the full variable domain reads SAVISQKPSRDICQRGTSLTIQCQVDSQVTMMFWYRQQPGQSLTLIATANQGSEATYESGFVIDKFPISRPNLTFSTLTVSNMSPEDSSIYLCSVEPDRGRQETQYFGPGTRLLVL.

J is TRBJ2-1 and V is TRBV9; 10 nucleotides agree with TRBD2. With V trimmed by 4 bases and J by 6 bases, 7 bases remained unmatched. The germline gives CDR1 SGDLS, CDR2 YYNGEE. The CDR3 contains 15 residues. The CDR3 loop is CASSTSGRAPNEQFF. The CDR3 bases are TGTGCCAGCAGCACAAGCGGGAGGGCCCCCAATGAGCAGTTCTTC.

The chain is built from TRBV7-2 and TRBJ2-3; the match to TRBD2 covers 7 bases. CDR3 size: 16 residues. The ends lost 3 bases at V and 2 bases at J; junction bases unmatched: 8. The V gene's germline CDR1 is SGHTA and CDR2 FQGNSA. The CDR3 DNA sequence: TGTGCCAGCAGCTTGGGAGCGGGGCAGGACACAGATACGCAGTATTTT. As protein: CASSLGAGQDTDTQYF.

The chain couples TRBV7-9 to TRBJ1-4; D perhaps matches TRBD1 (6 bases). V lost 5 bases and J lost 0, with 10 bases in between. The germline gives CDR1 SEHNR, CDR2 FQNEAQ (reference sequence). The CDR3 has 15 amino acids. CDR3 bases: TGTGCCAGCAGCCCGAGGACAGCAACTAATGAAAAACTGTTTTTT. This sequence encodes CASSPRTATNEKLFF.